Listed below are T cell receptor beta chains from one sample, sequenced in a study of shared clonotypes between healthy human individuals. Sequencing used immunoSEQ multiplex PCR; TCRdb keeps in-frame clones, though not all of them. In the table there are around 2,100,000 clones, less than 95% of which are singletons. Sample: naive CD8+ T cells sorted from blood. The origin of the receptors is a man younger than 35 in good health. Both conserved end residues are part of each CDR3. The D gene is left open where the match is weak. Some rows mark clone size as missing; the rest say once, few, many or name a class of expanded clone.

15 | TRBJ1-1 | TRBV4-1 | once | NA | CASSQVSREWTEAFF | TGCGCCAGCAGCCAAGTAAGCAGGGAGTGGACTGAAGCTTTCTTT
15 | TRBJ2-7 | TRBV30 | NA | TRBD2 | CAWSPMTSGPTEQYF | TGTGCCTGGAGTCCGATGACTAGCGGACCAACCGAGCAGTACTTC
15 | TRBJ2-2 | TRBV6-5 | NA | TRBD2 | CASSPISGTHGELFF | TGTGCCAGCAGTCCCATTAGCGGGACCCACGGGGAGCTGTTTTTT
16 | TRBJ2-2 | TRBV13 | NA | TRBD1 | CASSDDRAVLDGELFF | TGTGCCAGCAGCGACGACAGGGCGGTATTGGACGGGGAGCTGTTTTTT
15 | TRBJ2-7 | TRBV29-1 | NA | NA | CSVEEPALSSYEQYF | TGCAGCGTTGAAGAACCGGCACTAAGCTCCTACGAGCAGTACTTC
12 | TRBJ1-1 | TRBV30 | NA | NA | CAWSLGDTEAFF | TGTGCCTGGAGTCTGGGGGACACTGAAGCTTTCTTT
19 | TRBJ2-7 | TRBV4-3 | NA | TRBD2 | CASSQVLGSSGRAFYEQYF | TGCGCCAGCAGCCAGGTCCTCGGATCTAGCGGGAGGGCCTTCTACGAGCAGTACTTC
14 | TRBJ2-7 | TRBV4-3 | NA | NA | CASSQDRETYEQYF | TGCGCCAGCAGCCAAGACAGGGAAACCTACGAGCAGTACTTC
14 | TRBJ2-3 | TRBV6-5 | NA | NA | CASSYLGSPDTQYF | TGTGCCAGCAGTTACCTGGGTAGCCCAGATACGCAGTATTTT
13 | TRBJ2-7 | TRBV7-9 | NA | NA | CASSPPSSYEQYF | TGTGCCAGCAGCCCCCCCTCCTCCTACGAGCAGTACTTC
14 | TRBJ1-2 | TRBV10-3 | NA | NA | CAISEGGYGYGYTF | TGTGCCATCAGTGAGGGGGGGTATGGCTATGGCTACACCTTC
14 | TRBJ2-1 | TRBV7-9 | NA | NA | CASSETGVNNEQFF | TGTGCCAGCAGCGAGACAGGCGTTAACAATGAGCAGTTCTTC
14 | TRBJ2-7 | TRBV5-1 | NA | TRBD2 | CASSFGLAGYEQYF | TGCGCCAGCAGCTTTGGACTAGCGGGGTACGAGCAGTACTTC
14 | TRBJ1-6 | TRBV6-5 | NA | NA | CASSYADSNSPLHF | TGTGCCAGCAGTTACGCCGACAGTAATTCACCCCTCCACTTT
14 | TRBJ2-2 | TRBV27 | NA | NA | CASSLGPNTGELFF | TGTGCCAGCAGTCTGGGACCGAACACCGGGGAGCTGTTTTTT
14 | TRBJ2-7 | TRBV25-1 | NA | TRBD1 | CASSEGQGAGEQYF | TGTGCCAGCAGTGAGGGTCAGGGGGCGGGTGAGCAGTACTTC
15 | TRBJ2-1 | TRBV6-5 | NA | TRBD2 | CASSVLAGGGPEQFF | TGTGCCAGCAGCGTTCTAGCGGGAGGGGGACCTGAGCAGTTCTTC
19 | TRBJ2-6 | TRBV19 | NA | NA | CASRGEPDRSYSGANVLTF | TGTGCCAGTAGGGGTGAGCCGGACAGATCTTACTCTGGGGCCAACGTCCTGACTTTC
13 | TRBJ2-1 | TRBV27 | NA | NA | CASSFLRYNEQFF | TGTGCCAGCAGTTTCCTGCGTTACAATGAGCAGTTCTTC
16 | TRBJ2-7 | TRBV5-4 | NA | NA | CASSSWTARQNYEQYF | TGTGCCAGCAGCTCCTGGACAGCCAGACAAAACTACGAGCAGTACTTC
15 | TRBJ1-6 | TRBV9 | few | TRBD1 | CASSVRDRGNSPLHF | TGTGCCAGCAGCGTCCGGGACAGGGGGAATTCACCCCTCCACTTT
14 | TRBJ1-5 | TRBV6-5 | NA | NA | CASSYSEGNQPQHF | TGTGCCAGCAGTTACTCAGAGGGGAATCAGCCCCAGCATTTT
15 | TRBJ2-7 | TRBV2 | NA | TRBD2 | CASGMELAGTYEQYF | TGTGCCAGCGGTATGGAACTAGCGGGAACCTACGAGCAGTACTTC
14 | TRBJ1-1 | TRBV7-9 | NA | NA | CASSSPGGPPEAFF | TGTGCCAGCAGCTCCCCGGGGGGCCCGCCGGAAGCTTTCTTT
18 | TRBJ1-6 | TRBV5-5 | NA | TRBD1 | CASGLPAGQGSHNSPLHF | TGTGCCAGCGGTCTCCCCGCGGGACAGGGGTCCCATAATTCACCCCTCCACTTT
14 | TRBJ2-6 | TRBV28 | NA | NA | CASESGSGANVLTF | TGTGCCAGCGAAAGCGGCTCTGGGGCCAACGTCCTGACTTTC
17 | TRBJ2-1 | TRBV7-2 | NA | NA | CASSLALGTSSYNEQFF | TGTGCCAGCAGCTTAGCGCTCGGAACGAGCTCCTACAATGAGCAGTTCTTC
14 | TRBJ1-2 | TRBV30 | few | NA | CAWSDETGLWGYTF | TGTGCCTGGAGTGATGAGACAGGCCTATGGGGCTACACCTTC
11 | TRBJ1-1 | TRBV19 | NA | NA | CASNLNTEAFF | TGTGCCAGTAACCTGAACACTGAAGCTTTCTTT
14 | TRBJ1-5 | TRBV9 | few | NA | CASSADSDNQPQHF | TGTGCCAGCAGCGCCGACAGCGATAATCAGCCCCAGCATTTT
14 | TRBJ1-1 | TRBV13 | NA | TRBD1 | CASSLWTGPTEAFF | TGTGCCAGCAGCCTGTGGACAGGGCCCACTGAAGCTTTCTTT
12 | TRBJ1-5 | TRBV12-5 | NA | NA | CASGHDSQPQHF | TGTGCTAGTGGACACGACAGTCAGCCCCAGCATTTT
14 | TRBJ2-7 | TRBV7-7 | NA | NA | CASSLGPQGYEQYF | TGTGCTAGCAGCTTAGGCCCCCAGGGCTACGAGCAGTACTTC
14 | TRBJ2-3 | TRBV9 | few | NA | CASSVDEFPDTQYF | TGTGCCAGCAGCGTAGACGAGTTTCCAGATACGCAGTATTTT
12 | TRBJ1-2 | TRBV30 | NA | NA | CAWSPKGTGYTF | TGTGCCTGGAGTCCCAAGGGAACTGGCTACACCTTC
15 | TRBJ1-2 | TRBV10-3 | NA | TRBD1 | CAISDSLTGGYGYTF | TGTGCCATCAGTGATAGTTTGACAGGGGGTTATGGCTACACCTTC
15 | TRBJ2-3 | TRBV2 | NA | TRBD2 | CASSEASGETDTQYF | TGTGCCAGCAGTGAGGCTAGCGGGGAGACAGATACGCAGTATTTT
16 | TRBJ1-2 | TRBV4-1 | NA | NA | CASRQLQGPSNYGYTF | TGCGCCAGCAGACAACTACAGGGCCCTTCTAACTATGGCTACACCTTC
15 | TRBJ1-1 | TRBV6-1 | NA | TRBD1 | CASSEFDRENTEAFF | TGTGCCAGCAGTGAATTCGACAGGGAAAACACTGAAGCTTTCTTT
15 | TRBJ1-2 | TRBV15 | NA | NA | CATSAPSRDAGGYTF | TGTGCCACCAGCGCTCCTTCCCGGGACGCGGGGGGCTACACCTTC
13 | TRBJ2-1 | TRBV9 | NA | NA | CASSPGSSHEQFF | TGTGCCAGCAGCCCAGGGTCTAGCCATGAGCAGTTCTTC
14 | TRBJ1-4 | TRBV7-9 | NA | NA | CASSLGGDGEKLFF | TGTGCCAGCAGCTTGGGAGGGGACGGTGAAAAACTGTTTTTT
15 | TRBJ2-1 | TRBV12-5 | NA | NA | CASDLPGEVGNEQFF | TGTGCTAGTGACCTCCCGGGAGAAGTAGGCAATGAGCAGTTCTTC
15 | TRBJ2-3 | TRBV1 | NA | NA | CTSSQGDRGTDTQYF | TGCACCAGCAGCCAAGGGGACAGGGGGACAGATACGCAGTATTTT
15 | TRBJ2-7 | TRBV4-3 | once | TRBD1 | CASSAGQGASYEQYF | TGCGCCAGCAGCGCCGGACAGGGGGCCTCCTACGAGCAGTACTTC
15 | TRBJ2-5 | TRBV28 | NA | NA | CASSSDREGIETQYF | TGTGCCAGCAGTTCGGACAGGGAGGGAATAGAGACCCAGTACTTC